The rows below give T cell receptor beta chains drawn from one sample of a study of blood T cell repertoires in COVID-19. The table came from immunoSEQ multiplex PCR; TCRdb's copy has only in-frame clones and leaves some out. The sample yields fewer than 300,000 clones, 88% seen once. Specimen: PBMCs or T cells enriched from blood (not recorded which). All receptors derive from a woman aged 40 to 50 with acute COVID-19. CDR3s include the opening cysteine and the closing phenylalanine or tryptophan. The D gene is left open where the match is weak. Not all rows give a size; the values are once, few, many and, for expanded clones, a class.

TRBV5-1,TRBD1,TRBJ2-7,-,CASKNGQGETYEQYF,TGCGCCAGTAAAAACGGACAGGGTGAAACCTACGAGCAGTACTTC
TRBV19,-,TRBJ1-6,once,CASSIGQVDSPLHF,TGTGCCAGTAGTATAGGCCAGGTGGATTCACCCCTCCACTTT
TRBV6-5,-,TRBJ2-3,few,CASSSTGGTDTQYF,TGTGCCAGCAGTTCGACGGGGGGCACAGATACGCAGTATTTT
TRBV28,-,TRBJ1-2,-,CASSPGSVYGYTF,TGTGCCAGCAGCCCGGGTTCCGTATATGGCTACACCTTC
TRBV23-1,-,TRBJ2-7,-,CASSRQGVGGTYEQYF,TGCGCCAGCAGTCGCCAAGGGGTCGGAGGGACCTACGAGCAGTACTTC
TRBV27,TRBD2,TRBJ2-1,once,CASSFSGRNNEQFF,TGTGCCAGCAGTTTTAGCGGGAGGAACAATGAGCAGTTCTTC
TRBV7-3,TRBD2,TRBJ2-5,-,CASRIGLAGEGTQYF,TGTGCCAGCAGGATTGGACTAGCGGGAGAGGGGACCCAGTACTTC
TRBV9,-,TRBJ2-5,-,CASSVEGGLQETQYF,TGTGCCAGCAGCGTAGAGGGGGGGCTCCAAGAGACCCAGTACTTC
TRBV10-3,-,TRBJ1-5,-,CAITEGSNQPQHF,TGTGCCATCACGGAGGGGAGCAATCAGCCCCAGCATTTT
TRBV19,TRBD2,TRBJ2-2,-,CASSNGLAGLTGELFF,TGTGCCAGTAGTAACGGACTAGCGGGCCTCACCGGGGAGCTGTTTTTT
TRBV29-1,TRBD1,TRBJ1-1,-,CSVGAGTGATEAFF,TGCAGCGTAGGAGCCGGGACAGGGGCTACTGAAGCTTTCTTT
TRBV4-1,-,TRBJ1-6,-,CASSQEYLLHF,TGCGCCAGCAGCCAGGAGTATCTCCTCCACTTT
TRBV4-1,-,TRBJ1-2,-,CASSQTGLVYGYTF,TGCGCCAGCAGCCAAACGGGGTTGGTCTATGGCTACACCTTC
TRBV27,-,TRBJ1-1,-,CASSSELNTEAFF,TGTGCCAGCAGTTCAGAATTGAACACTGAAGCTTTCTTT
TRBV5-5,-,TRBJ1-2,-,CASSSTVNYGYTF,TGTGCCAGCAGCTCGACAGTTAACTATGGCTACACCTTC